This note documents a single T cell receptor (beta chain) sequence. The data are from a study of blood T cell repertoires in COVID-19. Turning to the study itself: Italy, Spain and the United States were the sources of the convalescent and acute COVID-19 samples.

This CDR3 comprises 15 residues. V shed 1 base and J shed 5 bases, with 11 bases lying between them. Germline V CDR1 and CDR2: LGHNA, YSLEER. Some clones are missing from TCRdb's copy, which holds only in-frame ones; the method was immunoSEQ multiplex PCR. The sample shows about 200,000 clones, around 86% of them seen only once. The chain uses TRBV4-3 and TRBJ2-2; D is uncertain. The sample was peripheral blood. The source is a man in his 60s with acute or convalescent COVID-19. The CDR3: CASSQAHPTTGELFF. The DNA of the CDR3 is TGCGCCAGCAGCCAAGCACACCCAACGACCGGGGAGCTGTTTTTT.